These 8 T cell receptor beta chains share one sample of origin, sequenced in a study of blood T cells in healthy people across ages. With a J-beta primer mix and a sample-barcoded 5' primer, a second PCR ran 7 to 11 cycles. TCRdb reanalysed the 5' RACE reads using MiXCR and keeps one entry per CDR3 protein. The repertoire consists of 500,000 to 600,000 distinct CDR3 sequences, with 25% to 30% occurring once and the leading ten covering 18%. Sequences were obtained from blood. The receptors derive from a woman aged 70-85 years in good health.

This clonotype was seen a handful of times. This chain links TRBV11-1 with TRBJ1-4, with D unclear. CDR3 size: 13 residues. Germline V gene sequence: CDR1 SGHAT, CDR2 FQDESV (reference sequence). The V gene lost 3 bases and the J gene lost 7 bases, with 9 bases spanning the gap. The CDR3 loop reads CASSFRIGEKLFF. DNA for the CDR3: TGTGCCAGCAGCTTTAGGATCGGTGAAAAACTGTTTTTT.

The sample holds a few counts of this clonotype. The chain combines TRBV10-3 with TRBJ2-5, with TRBD1 matching 7 bases. Germline CDR1 reads ENHRY; CDR2 reads SYGVKD. The CDR3 consists of 14 residues. The ends lost 6 bases at V and 5 bases at J; junction bases unmatched: 9. The CDR3 DNA reads as TGTGCCATCAGCTCCTTAGGGGGCGGGGAGACCCAGTACTTC. As protein: CAISSLGGGETQYF.

The chain joins TRBV10-3 to TRBJ2-7; 8 bases fit TRBD1. Germline V lookup: CDR1 ENHRY, CDR2 SYGVKD. This CDR3 comprises 14 residues. The junction had 4 bases not matched to a gene; V was cut back by 3 bases and J by 3 bases. For the CDR3, the DNA is TGTGCCATCAGTGACCGACAGGGGAACTACGAGCAGTACTTC. Its protein is CAISDRQGNYEQYF.

Of note for this clonotype: It may be a read error: a sequence one base away is much more abundant. V and J are TRBV10-3 and TRBJ2-1; no definite D call. Germline V lookup: CDR1 ENHRY, CDR2 SYGVKD. The CDR3 extends over 13 amino acids. Here the CDR3 reads CVNAVGPYNEQFF. The CDR3 DNA reads as TGTGTCAACGCCGTCGGTCCATACAATGAGCAGTTCTTC.

On this clonotype itself: A junction boundary mismatches the germline segment, possibly from a read error. V usage is TRBV27 and J usage is TRBJ1-1; 9 positions match TRBD1. This CDR3 contains 13 residues. CDR1 and CDR2 (germline): MNHEY, SMNVEV (reference sequence). The CDR3 loop is CASSYSQGAEAFF. DNA of the CDR3: TGTGCCAGCAGTTACTCACAGGGGGCTGAGGCTTTCTTT.

The gene calls are TRBV20-1 and TRBJ1-4; D unclear. Trimming shortened V by 2 bases and J by 4 bases, and 8 bases separated the two germline ends. CDR3 length: 13 amino acids. Germline CDR1 reads DFQATT; CDR2 reads SNEGSKA (reference sequence). CDR3 sequence: CSARQTFNEKLFF. CDR3 coding DNA: TGCAGTGCTAGACAGACCTTTAATGAAAAACTGTTTTTT.

The chain couples TRBV3-1 to TRBJ2-5; tentative D call: TRBD2 (5 bases). Germline V gives CDR1 LGHDT, CDR2 YNNKEL (reference sequence). CDR3 length: 14 residues. V was shortened by 1 base and J by 5 bases, with 11 bases between the two germline ends. The CDR3 region is CASSQGEGDETQYF. The DNA of the CDR3 is TGTGCCAGCAGCCAAGGCGAGGGCGACGAGACCCAGTACTTC.

The genes are TRBV7-2 and TRBJ2-3; TRBD2 agrees at 11 bases. Per the germline V gene, CDR1 is SGHTA and CDR2 is FQGNSA. The J segment lost 2 bases and the V segment lost 5 bases, leaving 6 bases of the junction unmatched. This CDR3 is built from 16 residues. CDR3 region: CASSPQTSGVTDTQYF. The CDR3 DNA reads TGTGCCAGCAGCCCTCAGACTAGCGGGGTCACAGATACGCAGTATTTT.